This TCR beta chain comes out of a study of shared clonotypes between healthy human individuals. Into CD45RA+ naive and CD45RA-negative memory subsets, the CD4+ cells were split. Authors' processing steps: Filtering differed for immunoSEQ, which gave only junction sequences without quality scores. The protocol was immunoSEQ multiplex PCR, while the TCRdb copy is restricted to in-frame clones and leaves out a portion. D and trimming were read from the DNA, whereas the V and J calls and clone size are those reported in that table. The data hold 1,400,000 or so clones, with 97% to 99% observed a single time. Trimming at V came to 4 bases and at J to 9 bases, leaving 9 bases not matched to a gene. This CDR3 region has 14 residues. Germline V gives CDR1 SGHDT, CDR2 YYEEEE. Notes on this clone: Its antigen is not known.

Study-level results: Clonotype sharing across a handful of donors was observed for about 5.5% of naive CD4 clonotypes.

The receptor was isolated from a young man in good health. Specimen: naive CD4+ T cells sorted from blood. Described subset: CD45RA+ positively selected. This chain links TRBV5-6 with TRBJ2-3; 9 bases fit TRBD1. The CDR3 coding sequence is TGTGCCAGCAGCCTGAGGGGACAGGGAGGAACGCAGTATTTT. Translating gives CASSLRGQGGTQYF.